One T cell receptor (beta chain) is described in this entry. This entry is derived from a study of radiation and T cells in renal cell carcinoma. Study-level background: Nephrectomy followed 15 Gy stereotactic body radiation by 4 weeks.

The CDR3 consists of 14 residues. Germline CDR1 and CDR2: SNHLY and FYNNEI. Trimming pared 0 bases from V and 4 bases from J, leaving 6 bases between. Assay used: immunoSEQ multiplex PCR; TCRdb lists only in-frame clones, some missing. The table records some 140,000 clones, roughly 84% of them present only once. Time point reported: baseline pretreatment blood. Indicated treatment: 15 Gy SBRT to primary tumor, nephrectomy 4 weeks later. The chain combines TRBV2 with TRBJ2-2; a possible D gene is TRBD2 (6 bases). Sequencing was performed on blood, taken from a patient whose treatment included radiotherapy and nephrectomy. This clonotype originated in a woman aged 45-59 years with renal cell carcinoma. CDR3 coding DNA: TGTGCCAGCAGTGAAGCGCGGGGCACCGGGGAGCTGTTTTTT. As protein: CASSEARGTGELFF.